The 25 T cell receptor beta chains presented below share a single source sample, sequenced in a study of T cell responses to AZD1222 COVID-19 vaccine. This table comes from immunoSEQ multiplex PCR, and its TCRdb copy is limited to in-frame clones, with some not included. This sample has about 100,000 clones, with 85% to 95% found just once. Sequencing used peripheral blood, obtained on day 0 of AZD1222 vaccination. The receptor source for this set is an adult in good health.

The rearrangement joins TRBV11-3 to TRBJ2-2; D is undetermined. The CDR3 length is 14 residues. Germline lookup yields CDR1 SGHNT and CDR2 YENEEA. V gave up 0 bases and J gave up 0 bases, with 2 bases separating them. This CDR3 is CASSLDPNTGELFF. The CDR3, as DNA: TGTGCCAGCAGCTTAGACCCGAACACCGGGGAGCTGTTTTTT.

The chain employs TRBV2 and TRBJ2-7; 9 bases align to TRBD1. The CDR3 consists of 14 residues. The germline CDR1 and CDR2 sequences are SNHLY and FYNNEI. J lost 4 bases, V lost 5 bases, and 6 bases had no gene match. The CDR3 is CASSRDRERYEQYF. CDR3 bases: TGTGCCAGCAGTCGGGACAGGGAGAGGTACGAGCAGTACTTC.

The CDR3 loop reads CASSYRPGEEKLFF. CDR3 in DNA: TGTGCCAGCAGTTATCGACCGGGAGAGGAAAAACTGTTTTTT. V gene TRBV6-5 combines with J gene TRBJ1-4; D ambiguous. CDR1 is MNHEY, CDR2 SVGAGI, per germline. The CDR3 runs to 14 residues. Trimming stripped 3 bases from V and 8 bases from J, with 13 bases between.

The chain joins TRBV7-2 to TRBJ2-3; TRBD2 matches 16 bases. This CDR3 spans 16 amino acids. CDR1 and CDR2 from the germline V gene are SGHTA and FQGNSA. V lost 7 bases and J lost 3; bases outside the gene matches: 4. CDR3 DNA: TGTGCCAGCACCCCGGGACTAGCGGGAGGGACAGATACGCAGTATTTT. Translated: CASTPGLAGGTDTQYF.

This clone has a single count. The junction and the germline gene differ at one end; a read error may be behind it. The chain combines TRBV10-1 with TRBJ2-2; TRBD1 matches 7 bases. Germline CDR1 WNHNN, CDR2 SYGVQD (reference sequence). This CDR3 has 15 residues. CDR3 in amino acids: CASSSGTANAGELFF. For the CDR3, the DNA is TGCGCCAGCAGCTCCGGGACAGCGAACGCCGGGGAGCTGTTTTTT.

The V and J genes are TRBV27 and TRBJ1-2; a possible D gene is TRBD1 (6 bases). The CDR3 is made up of 18 amino acids. V gave up 5 bases and J gave up 8 bases, with 30 bases separating them. Germline V gene lookup returns CDR1 MNHEY and CDR2 SMNVEV (reference sequence). As DNA, the CDR3 is TGTGCCAGCAGTCCCGACCACTCTCGACTAGGGGGTCTTCGGGGCTACACCTTC. It codes for CASSPDHSRLGGLRGYTF.

The J gene is TRBJ2-1, the V gene TRBV2, with D maybe TRBD2 (5 bases). Looked up from germline, CDR1 is SNHLY and CDR2 is FYNNEI. This CDR3 is built from 15 residues. Trimming cost V 7 bases and J 7 bases, with 20 bases left between them. CDR3: CASTGGSGSINEQFF. CDR3 nucleotides: TGTGCCAGCACAGGAGGCAGCGGAAGTATTAATGAGCAGTTCTTC.

CDR3 in amino acids: CASSRNSESSYNEQFF. In DNA form, the CDR3 reads TGCGCCAGCAGCCGCAATAGCGAAAGCTCCTACAATGAGCAGTTCTTC. The genes are TRBV4-1 and TRBJ2-1, with D possibly TRBD2 on 5 matching bases. This CDR3 spans 16 amino acids. Per the germline V gene, CDR1 is MGHRA and CDR2 is YSYEKL. Trimming pared 4 bases from V and 0 bases from J, leaving 13 bases between.

The V gene is TRBV6-5, the J gene TRBJ1-2; 7 bases are shared with TRBD1. V trimming: 5 bases; J trimming: 7 bases; junction bases outside the gene matches: 4. The CDR3 is 12 amino acids. Germline V CDR1 and CDR2: MNHEY, SVGAGI. CDR3 bases: TGTGCCAGCAGTCAGGGGGTTAGTGGCTACACCTTC. It yields the protein CASSQGVSGYTF.

V usage is TRBV15 and J usage is TRBJ1-3; TRBD1 matches at 9 bases. Germline CDR1 LNHNV, CDR2 YYDKDF (reference sequence). The CDR3 contains 16 residues. The V segment lost 5 bases and the J segment 3 bases; nucleotides outside the gene matches: 8. CDR3 sequence reads: CATSGTQGALGNTIYF. DNA for the CDR3: TGTGCCACCAGCGGGACACAGGGGGCGCTTGGAAACACCATATATTTT.

The genes are TRBV2 and TRBJ2-1, with 12 positions matching TRBD2. Germline-derived CDR1 and CDR2 are SNHLY and FYNNEI. This CDR3 has 15 amino acids. The V gene end was trimmed by 3 bases and the J gene end by 9 bases; junction bases not matched to a gene: 6. CDR3 loop: CASSEWTSGIGEQFF. DNA of the CDR3: TGTGCCAGCAGTGAGTGGACTAGCGGGATCGGTGAGCAGTTCTTC.

The chain employs TRBV5-1 and TRBJ2-7; 7 bases map to TRBD2. Germline values: CDR1 SGHRS, CDR2 YFSETQ. Trimming took 4 bases from V and 0 from J; bases not matched to a gene: 7. The CDR3 contains 15 residues. The DNA for the CDR3 is TGCGCCAGCAGCCCACTAGCGATTAGCTCCTACGAGCAGTACTTC. Its translation: CASSPLAISSYEQYF.

This clone was detected only once. The chain has TRBV5-6 and TRBJ1-4; D is undetermined. This CDR3 is 13 amino acids long. The V gene's germline CDR1 is SGHDT and CDR2 YYEEEE. Trimming left V 4 bases short and J 5 bases short, with 9 bases between. The CDR3 DNA is TGTGCCAGCAGCCACCGCACGAATGAAAAACTGTTTTTT. Its protein is CASSHRTNEKLFF.

The J gene is TRBJ2-2, the V gene TRBV11-3; TRBD2 aligns across 8 bases. V was clipped by 7 bases and J by 5 bases; unmatched bases: 21. CDR1 and CDR2 from the germline V gene are SGHNT and YENEEA. The CDR3 length is 19 residues. The CDR3: CASITGGRYGRRGTGELFF. CDR3 DNA: TGTGCCAGCATCACGGGGGGGAGATACGGGAGAAGAGGGACCGGGGAGCTGTTTTTT.

The gene calls are TRBV2 and TRBJ2-1; TRBD2 agrees at 11 bases. The CDR3 has 15 residues. V gave up 6 bases and J gave up 7 bases; unmatched junction bases: 8. Germline loops: CDR1 SNHLY, CDR2 FYNNEI. The CDR3 DNA is TGTGCCAGCAGCGAGATAGCGGGAGGGAGAAATGAGCAGTTCTTC. It encodes CASSEIAGGRNEQFF.

The rearrangement joins TRBV3-1 (or the pseudogene TRBV3-2) to TRBJ2-7; no definite D call. V was shortened by 1 base and J by 4 bases, with 5 bases between the two germline ends. The germline V gene has CDR1 LGHDT and CDR2 YNNKEL (reference sequence). The CDR3 is made up of 12 amino acids. This CDR3 reads CASSQAGYEQYF. The CDR3 region has the DNA TGTGCCAGCAGCCAAGCGGGTTACGAGCAGTACTTC.

V gene TRBV7-2 combines with J gene TRBJ1-6; possible D gene TRBD1, 5 bases. The V gene lost 1 base and the J gene lost 8 bases, with 9 bases spanning the gap. The V gene's germline CDR1 is SGHTA and CDR2 FQGNSA. This CDR3 has 14 amino acids. The CDR3 loop reads CASSLVPGYSPLHF. CDR3 DNA sequence: TGTGCCAGCAGCTTAGTCCCAGGGTATTCACCCCTCCACTTT.

DNA of the CDR3: TGTGCCAGCAGTTTCGGGGGCCAGCCCCAGCATTTT. Translation gives CASSFGGQPQHF. This chain links TRBV12-3 or TRBV12-4 with TRBJ1-5, with a tentative D call TRBD1 (6 bases). Trimming left V 3 bases short and J 7 bases short, with 7 bases between. The CDR3 is made up of 12 amino acids.

The rearrangement links TRBV6-5 to TRBJ2-7; weak D call: TRBD2 (6 bases). V lost 6 bases, J lost 5 bases, and 14 bases lay in between. Germline V gene sequence: CDR1 MNHEY, CDR2 SVGAGI. The CDR3 runs to 13 residues. CDR3 coding DNA: TGTGCCAGCAGCAGGACGTCGGGGGACGAGCAGTACTTC. It codes for CASSRTSGDEQYF.

The gene calls are TRBV4-2 and TRBJ2-7; D remains unclear. This CDR3 spans 14 amino acids. Germline assignment: CDR1 LGHNA and CDR2 YNFKEQ. V was pared by 0 bases and J by 3 bases, with 9 bases between. The CDR3 region is CASSQEERVYEQYF. The CDR3 nucleotides read TGTGCCAGCAGCCAAGAAGAGAGAGTCTACGAGCAGTACTTC.

The chain couples TRBV6-2 or TRBV6-3 to TRBJ2-2; D unresolved. The germline V gene encodes CDR1 MNHEY and CDR2 SVGEGT. This CDR3 spans 11 amino acids. The V gene lost 5 bases and the J gene lost 6 bases, with 4 bases spanning the gap. CDR3 loop: CASSVPGELFF. CDR3 nucleotides: TGTGCCAGCAGTGTACCCGGGGAGCTGTTTTTT.

The J gene is TRBJ2-6, the V gene TRBV28; 13 nucleotides match TRBD2. The length of the CDR3 is 18 residues. J was trimmed by 0 bases and V by 5 bases; bases with no gene match: 4. Germline CDR1 MDHEN, CDR2 SYDVKM. In DNA, the CDR3 is TGTGCCAGCAGTCCAACTAGCGGGAGGGCCTCTGGGGCCAACGTCCTGACTTTC. It translates to CASSPTSGRASGANVLTF.

The chain joins TRBV3-1 (or the pseudogene TRBV3-2) to TRBJ2-1, with 8 positions matching TRBD2. The CDR3 totals 13 residues. Germline CDR1 LGHDT, CDR2 YNNKEL (reference sequence). The J segment lost 14 bases and the V segment lost 6 bases, leaving 12 bases of the junction unmatched. The CDR3 bases are TGTGCCAGCAGTCTTAAAGCGGGAGTATTGGAGTTCTTC. Amino acids: CASSLKAGVLEFF.

This chain links TRBV27 with TRBJ2-7, with TRBD2 matching 8 bases. CDR1 and CDR2 from the germline V gene are MNHEY and SMNVEV (reference sequence). The CDR3 totals 13 residues. The ends lost 5 bases at V and 4 bases at J; junction bases unmatched: 4. Written as DNA, the CDR3 is TGTGCCAGCAGTCCGGGACTAGTTTACGAGCAGTACTTC. Translating gives CASSPGLVYEQYF.

The gene calls are TRBV6-5 and TRBJ1-1; D unclear. V lost 4 bases and J 3 bases, leaving 15 bases between the germline ends. CDR1 is MNHEY and CDR2 is SVGAGI in the germline V gene. The CDR3 has 15 residues. The CDR3 nucleotides read TGTGCCAGCAGTTCTCGCAGGATAGAGGACACTGAAGCTTTCTTT. The encoded protein is CASSSRRIEDTEAFF.